One and the same sample provided the 30 T cell receptor beta chains below, sequenced in a study of naive and memory T cell subsets. The beta constant-region primer was an equimolar mix of two oligonucleotides covering TRBC1 and TRBC2. Ligated cDNA was amplified by four rounds of PCR with nested alpha and beta constant-region primers and SP2. TCRdb recomputed calls from the UMI-ligation and nested PCR reads with MiXCR, one row per CDR3 protein. The data show 95,000 to 150,000 distinct CDR3 sequences, approximately 37% seen once. The sample was central memory CD4+ T cells from blood. Receptors were obtained from a human donor in good health.

This clonotype was recorded at least ten times. The chain is built from TRBV28 and TRBJ2-3; D gene unclear. V was trimmed by 5 bases and J by 5 bases, leaving 8 bases between them. This CDR3 region has 12 residues. Per germline, CDR1 MDHEN and CDR2 SYDVKM. CDR3 sequence (DNA): TGTGCCAGCAGTCATCTAGGAGATACGCAGTATTTT. The encoded protein is CASSHLGDTQYF.

This chain links TRBV12-3 or TRBV12-4 with TRBJ2-1; D possibly corresponds to TRBD1 (6 bases). The CDR3 sequence is 13 residues long. V gave up 2 bases and J gave up 7 bases, with 9 bases separating them. The CDR3 bases are TGTGCCAGCAGTTTATCAGGGGTGAATGAGCAGTTCTTC. This encodes CASSLSGVNEQFF.

This clonotype occurred many times. The rearrangement uses TRBV4-1 and TRBJ2-1; maybe TRBD2 (6 bases). Germline CDR1 MGHRA, CDR2 YSYEKL. V gave up 1 base and J gave up 3 bases, with 10 bases separating them. The length of the CDR3 is 15 residues. CDR3 in DNA: TGCGCCAGCAGCCAAGGTCTTAGCGGCTACAATGAGCAGTTCTTC. Its protein is CASSQGLSGYNEQFF.

For the CDR3, the DNA is TGTGCCAGCAGCCAAGTTAGAAACCAAGAAGGGCAGTTCTTC. Translated: CASSQVRNQEGQFF. The rearrangement uses TRBV14 and TRBJ2-1, with D unresolved. The CDR3 is 14 residues long. CDR1 and CDR2 (germline): SGHDN, FVKESK. Trimming took off 1 base at V and 12 bases at J, with 16 bases between the two ends.

V is TRBV6-6 and J is TRBJ2-1; 11 bases line up with TRBD2. This CDR3 has 16 residues. V shed 6 bases and J 3 bases; nucleotides not matched to a gene: 7. Germline CDR1 MNHNY, CDR2 SVGAGI (reference sequence). The CDR3 loop reads CASSLTGTSGYNEQFF. The DNA for the CDR3 is TGTGCCAGCAGCCTTACCGGGACTAGCGGCTACAATGAGCAGTTCTTC.

This rearrangement joins TRBV6-2 or TRBV6-3 to TRBJ2-3; 9 nucleotides align to TRBD2. The trim removed 7 bases at V and 6 bases at J, leaving 20 bases unmatched. This CDR3 spans 18 amino acids. The germline V gene has CDR1 MNHEY and CDR2 SVGEGT. Here the CDR3 reads CASTPESTSGNPGDTQYF. The CDR3 DNA follows: TGTGCCAGCACGCCCGAATCGACTAGCGGCAATCCAGGGGATACGCAGTATTTT.

V and J are TRBV28 and TRBJ2-1; possible D gene TRBD2, 7 bases. The CDR3 runs 14 residues. The germline gives CDR1 MDHEN, CDR2 SYDVKM. Trimming cost V 5 bases and J 9 bases, with 17 bases left between them. The CDR3 nucleotides are TGTGCCAGCAGTCCTGGGGGGGCGCAAGGTGAGCAGTTCTTC. This translates into CASSPGGAQGEQFF.

This clonotype was seen a handful of times. The genes are TRBV6-1 and TRBJ2-1; either TRBD1 or TRBD2 may fit D (6 bases each). This CDR3 contains 14 residues. Looked up from germline, CDR1 is MNHNS and CDR2 is SASEGT. V gave up 1 base and J gave up 6 bases, with 10 bases separating them. The CDR3 region has the DNA TGTGCCAGCAGTGAAGTGGGGGGCGGCAATGAGCAGTTCTTC. Protein product: CASSEVGGGNEQFF.

This sequence joins TRBV24-1 and TRBJ2-1, with 10 bases aligning to TRBD1. The V gene end was trimmed by 3 bases and the J gene end by 3 bases; junction bases not matched to a gene: 4. The CDR3 totals 16 residues. Germline CDR1 and CDR2: KGHDR and SFDVKD. DNA of the CDR3: TGTGCCACCAGTGATCCGACAGGGGGCTACTACAATGAGCAGTTCTTC. Its protein product is CATSDPTGGYYNEQFF.

The chain combines TRBV5-1 with TRBJ2-5, with TRBD2 as a possible D gene (5 bases). Trimming took 4 bases from V and 5 from J, leaving 12 bases between them. Per germline, CDR1 SGHRS and CDR2 YFSETQ. There are 13 residues in the CDR3. The CDR3 DNA reads TGCGCCAGCAGCGCAAAAGGCGGGGAGACCCAGTACTTC. Translating it yields CASSAKGGETQYF. The variable domain in full, with the rest retrieved from reference TRBV5-1 and TRBJ2-5, is KAGVTQTPRYLIKTRGQQVTLSCSPISGHRSVSWYQQTPGQGLQFLFEYFSETQRNKGNFPGRFSGRQFSNSRSEMNVSTLELGDSALYLCASSAKGGETQYFGPGTRLLVL.

This clonotype was counted at least ten times. V usage is TRBV18 and J usage is TRBJ2-1; no reliable D call. The V end lost 5 bases, the J end lost 4 bases, and 9 bases lay between the germline ends. Germline V gene data show CDR1 as KGHSH and CDR2 as LQKENI. CDR3 length: 13 amino acids. The CDR3 loop reads CASSTNVYNEQFF. CDR3 DNA sequence: TGTGCCAGCTCAACAAATGTGTACAATGAGCAGTTCTTC.

The chain links TRBV4-3 to TRBJ2-2; D remains unclear. CDR3 length: 15 amino acids. Trimming removed 0 bases from V and 4 bases from J, with 9 bases in between. Germline values: CDR1 LGHNA, CDR2 YSLEER. The CDR3 DNA reads TGCGCCAGCAGCCAAGATGGGATGGTCACCGGGGAGCTGTTTTTT. Translated: CASSQDGMVTGELFF.

The sample holds a few counts of this clonotype. The CDR3 sequence: CASSPSAGGPAETQYF. In DNA, the CDR3 is TGTGCCAGCTCACCTTCAGCGGGAGGGCCTGCGGAGACCCAGTACTTC. This rearrangement joins TRBV18 to TRBJ2-5; 10 bases agree with TRBD2. The V segment lost 3 bases and the J segment 5 bases; nucleotides outside the gene matches: 9. This CDR3 contains 16 residues. Germline V gives CDR1 KGHSH, CDR2 LQKENI. The variable domain in full, completed from reference TRBV18 and TRBJ2-5, reads NAGVMQNPRHLVRRRGQEARLRCSPMKGHSHVYWYRQLPEEGLKFMVYLQKENIIDESGMPKERFSAEFPKEGPSILRIQQVVRGDSAAYFCASSPSAGGPAETQYFGPGTRLLVL.

This clonotype has more than one count but fewer than ten. The chain has TRBV29-1 and TRBJ1-1; D is ambiguous. With 6 bases removed from V and 0 bases from J, the gap between germline ends came to 14 bases. Per the germline V gene, CDR1 is SQVTM and CDR2 is ANQGSEA. The CDR3 spans 14 residues. CDR3 nucleotides: TGCAGCGTCTCTACAGATTACCTGAACACTGAAGCTTTCTTT. Its translation: CSVSTDYLNTEAFF.

The chain recombines TRBV28 with TRBJ2-6; D remains ambiguous. The CDR3 has 15 residues. Germline lookup yields CDR1 MDHEN and CDR2 SYDVKM. Trimming removed 6 bases from V and 0 bases from J, with 9 bases in between. This chain's CDR3 is CASRAQSSGANVLTF. DNA for the CDR3: TGTGCCAGCAGGGCCCAGTCCTCTGGGGCCAACGTCCTGACTTTC. The whole variable domain, remainder taken from reference TRBV28 and TRBJ2-6, is DVKVTQSSRYLVKRTGEKVFLECVQDMDHENMFWYRQDPGLGLRLIYFSYDVKMKEKGDIPEGYSVSREKKERFSLILESASTNQTSMYLCASRAQSSGANVLTFGAGSRLTVL.

In its sample, this clonotype was seen a few times. The chain has TRBV11-2 and TRBJ2-7; 9 bases align to TRBD2. Germline CDR1 and CDR2: SGHAT and FQNNGV. V lost 5 bases, J lost 2 bases, and 13 bases stayed unmatched. The CDR3 totals 17 residues. CDR3 sequence reads: CASSPTRLAGRTYEQYF. The CDR3 DNA reads TGTGCCAGCAGCCCCACGCGGCTAGCGGGAAGGACCTACGAGCAGTACTTC.

The chain is built from TRBV2 and TRBJ2-7; D may be TRBD1 (5 bases). The CDR3 loop spans 13 amino acids. Germline CDR1 SNHLY, CDR2 FYNNEI. With 6 bases removed from V and 6 bases from J, the gap between germline ends came to 15 bases. The CDR3 DNA follows: TGTGCCAGCAGGGATTCAGGGCCCGGCGAGCAGTACTTC. Translating gives CASRDSGPGEQYF.

This clonotype was seen more than once but under ten times. The chain employs TRBV6-5 and TRBJ2-3, with D perhaps matching TRBD2 (5 bases). The CDR3 loop spans 13 amino acids. The V gene's germline CDR1 is MNHEY and CDR2 SVGAGI. The V and J ends lost 8 bases and 7 bases respectively, with 16 bases between them. CDR3 residues: CASRVGGENTQYF. Written as DNA, the CDR3 is TGTGCCAGCCGAGTCGGTGGGGAGAATACGCAGTATTTT.

CDR3 amino acids: CASSLAPGSSSYNEQFF. The CDR3 bases are TGTGCCAGCAGCCTCGCACCAGGGAGTAGCTCCTACAATGAGCAGTTCTTC. This chain uses TRBV7-3 with TRBJ2-1, with D possibly called TRBD1 or TRBD2 (5 bases each). Trimming took 5 bases from V and 0 from J, leaving 17 bases between them. The germline gives CDR1 SGHTA, CDR2 FQGTGA. CDR3 length equals 17 residues.

By share, this clonotype counts as medium-sized. V and J are TRBV27 and TRBJ2-6; no clear D gene. The CDR3 covers 13 residues. Trimming removed 6 bases at V and 0 bases at J, with 3 bases between. Per the germline V gene, CDR1 is MNHEY and CDR2 is SMNVEV (reference sequence). CDR3 protein: CASSFSGANVLTF. The CDR3 DNA reads as TGTGCCAGCAGCTTCTCTGGGGCCAACGTCCTGACTTTC.

This clonotype appeared a few times. The chain combines TRBV4-2 with TRBJ1-5, with no clear D. The CDR3 has 13 amino acids. Trimming shortened V by 2 bases and J by 2 bases, and 4 bases separated the two germline ends. The germline V gene encodes CDR1 LGHNA and CDR2 YNFKEQ. The CDR3 region has the DNA TGTGCCAGCAGCCAATCTGGCAATCAGCCCCAGCATTTT. Protein sequence: CASSQSGNQPQHF.

The V call is TRBV6-6, the J call TRBJ2-1; 8 nucleotides agree with TRBD2. The J segment lost 2 bases and the V segment lost 2 bases, leaving 2 bases of the junction unmatched. The germline V gene has CDR1 MNHNY and CDR2 SVGAGI (reference sequence). The CDR3 is 15 residues long. The CDR3 nucleotides read TGTGCCAGCAGTTACCCAGCGGGGGCCTACAATGAGCAGTTCTTC. It encodes CASSYPAGAYNEQFF.

The chain couples TRBV7-2 to TRBJ2-1; D gene unclear. Germline CDR1 and CDR2: SGHTA and FQGNSA. V lost 1 base to trimming and J lost 6 bases, with 10 bases between them. The CDR3 totals 14 residues. The CDR3 sequence is CASSLELPLNEQFF. The CDR3 region has the DNA TGTGCCAGCAGCTTAGAACTCCCCCTCAATGAGCAGTTCTTC.

This clonotype was counted only a few times. This rearrangement joins TRBV2 to TRBJ2-5; tentatively, D is TRBD2 (5 bases). The CDR3 is made up of 16 amino acids. Per germline, CDR1 SNHLY and CDR2 FYNNEI. V was shortened by 2 bases and J by 4 bases, with 17 bases between the two germline ends. In nucleotides, the CDR3 is TGTGCCAGCAGTGAACTGCGAGGGAGTAATGCAGAGACCCAGTACTTC. Translation: CASSELRGSNAETQYF.

This chain connects TRBV7-8 to TRBJ1-5; possibly TRBD1 for D (6 bases). Germline V gene data show CDR1 as SGHVS and CDR2 as FQNEAQ. The CDR3 is 16 amino acids. The ends were cut back, 4 bases at V and 1 base at J, with 14 bases in the middle. This CDR3 is CASSSGGRASNQPQHF. The CDR3, as DNA: TGTGCCAGCAGCTCTGGGGGCAGGGCAAGCAATCAGCCCCAGCATTTT.

J is TRBJ2-1 and V is TRBV6-2 or TRBV6-3; D unresolved. This CDR3 comprises 14 residues. The V and J ends lost 7 bases and 4 bases respectively, with 14 bases between them. Per the germline V gene, CDR1 is MNHEY and CDR2 is SVGEGT. CDR3 protein: CASKQPIKYNEQFF. The CDR3 region has the DNA TGTGCCAGCAAGCAGCCTATTAAATACAATGAGCAGTTCTTC.

The gene calls are TRBV12-3 or TRBV12-4 and TRBJ1-2; D not certain. The CDR3 has 14 amino acids. The V end was cut by 3 bases, the J end by 7 bases, with 15 bases between. In DNA form, the CDR3 reads TGTGCCAGCAGTTTTTCGGCGCGCAACGCTGGCTACACCTTC. Its translation is CASSFSARNAGYTF.

The table lists this clonotype with a few counts. The CDR3 is CASSVGSGSYEQYF. The CDR3 region has the DNA TGTGCCAGCAGCGTTGGTAGCGGGAGTTACGAGCAGTACTTC. This chain joins TRBV9 and TRBJ2-7; 9 bases match TRBD2. Germline V gene sequence: CDR1 SGDLS, CDR2 YYNGEE. Unmatched junction bases numbered 4, after V lost 2 bases and J lost 4 bases. This CDR3 is 14 amino acids long.

The gene calls are TRBV6-5 and TRBJ2-1; TRBD2 matches 8 bases. CDR1 is MNHEY and CDR2 is SVGAGI in the germline V gene. The CDR3 runs 15 residues. With 6 bases clipped from V and 6 bases from J, the junction kept 10 bases outside the gene matches. The CDR3 here is CASRSPGLGGNEQFF. The CDR3, as DNA: TGTGCCAGCAGGAGCCCGGGACTAGGGGGCAATGAGCAGTTCTTC.

The chain links TRBV20-1 to TRBJ1-5; weak D call: TRBD1 (5 bases). CDR3 length: 14 amino acids. Trimming pared 5 bases from V and 4 bases from J, leaving 15 bases between. CDR1 is DFQATT, CDR2 SNEGSKA, per germline (reference sequence). This CDR3 reads CSAPMGGINQPQHF. The CDR3 DNA follows: TGCAGTGCTCCAATGGGGGGAATTAATCAGCCCCAGCATTTT.